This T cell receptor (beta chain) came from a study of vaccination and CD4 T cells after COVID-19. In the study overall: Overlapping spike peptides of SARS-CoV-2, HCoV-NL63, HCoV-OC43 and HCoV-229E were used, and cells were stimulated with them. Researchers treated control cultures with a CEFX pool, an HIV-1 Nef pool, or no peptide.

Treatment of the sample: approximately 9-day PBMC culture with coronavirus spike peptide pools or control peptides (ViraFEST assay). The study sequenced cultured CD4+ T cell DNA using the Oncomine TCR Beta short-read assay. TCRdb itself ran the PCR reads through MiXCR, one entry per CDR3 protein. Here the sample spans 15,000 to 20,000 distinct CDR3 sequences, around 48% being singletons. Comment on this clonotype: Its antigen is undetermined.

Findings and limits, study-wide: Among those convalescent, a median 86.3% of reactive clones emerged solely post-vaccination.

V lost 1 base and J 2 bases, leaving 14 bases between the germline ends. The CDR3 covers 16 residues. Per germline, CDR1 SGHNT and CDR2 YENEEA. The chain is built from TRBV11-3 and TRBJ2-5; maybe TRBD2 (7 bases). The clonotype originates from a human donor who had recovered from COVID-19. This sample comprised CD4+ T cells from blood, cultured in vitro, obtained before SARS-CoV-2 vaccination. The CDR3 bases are TGTGCCAGCAGCTTAGGCGCGGGGGCTAAACAAGAGACCCAGTACTTC. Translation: CASSLGAGAKQETQYF.